Listed here are 32 T cell receptor beta chains from one sample, sequenced in a study of beta chain features in type 1 diabetes listed by TCRdb under 2018. The research as a whole found: In all four CD4+ subsets, TCRB CDR3 length was moderately but significantly shorter in type 1 diabetes patients.

For these receptors, no antigen is known. The library was obtained by the immunoSEQ multiplex PCR assay. All of the isolated RNA was reverse transcribed with the High Capacity cDNA Reverse Transcription Kit, so expressed TCRB transcripts were sequenced. TCRdb's version of the immuneACCESS table is confined to in-frame rearrangements and falls short of the full clone set. An unresolved V gene accounts for under half of the shortfall where checked; the remainder is of unknown origin. A total of about 270,000 clones appear in this sample, 13% to 15% of them only once. 0.015% to 0.02% of the sample is held by the ten biggest clonotypes. Sequencing was done on a sample of naive CD4+ T cells from blood. The sample's cell subset or site label is to be understood as: true naive CD4+ T cells. These receptors were collected from a man aged 25 to 40 with type 1 diabetes.

This chain uses TRBV7-3 with TRBJ2-1, with TRBD2 matching over 10 bases. V gave up 2 bases and J gave up 8 bases; unmatched junction bases: 6. The CDR3 has 15 amino acids. CDR1 is SGHTA and CDR2 is FQGTGA in the germline V gene. DNA for the CDR3: TGTGCCAGCAGCTTAGCACTAGCGGGACCCGATGAGCAGTTCTTC. Its protein product is CASSLALAGPDEQFF.

This chain uses TRBV30 with TRBJ2-1; D might be TRBD2 (5 bases). Germline loops: CDR1 GTSNPN, CDR2 SVGIG (reference sequence). This CDR3 has 14 amino acids. The CDR3 nucleotides are TGTGCATCCTCCCGGGGTAGCTCCTACAATGAGCAGTTCTTC. Its protein is CASSRGSSYNEQFF.

The chain links TRBV18 to TRBJ1-1, with D uncertain. The CDR3 contains 15 residues. The V end lost 2 bases, the J end lost 0 bases, and 10 bases lay between the germline ends. Looked up from germline, CDR1 is KGHSH and CDR2 is LQKENI. CDR3 residues: CASSPASVLNTEAFF. The DNA for the CDR3 is TGTGCCAGCTCACCAGCCAGCGTTCTGAACACTGAAGCTTTCTTT.

The V and J genes are TRBV5-1 and TRBJ2-2, with TRBD2 matching 10 bases. CDR3 size: 16 residues. Germline values: CDR1 SGHRS, CDR2 YFSETQ. V trimming: 2 bases; J trimming: 5 bases; junction bases outside the gene matches: 6. As DNA, the CDR3 is TGCGCCAGCAGCTTTCTAGCGGGAGCAAGTACCGGGGAGCTGTTTTTT. As protein: CASSFLAGASTGELFF.

This clone showed up just a few times. V usage is TRBV2 and J usage is TRBJ2-5; 8 bases agree with TRBD1. This CDR3 contains 16 residues. CDR1 SNHLY and CDR2 FYNNEI come from the germline V gene. Trimming at V came to 3 bases and at J to 6 bases, leaving 12 bases not matched to a gene. CDR3 in DNA: TGTGCCAGCAGTGATTCGGGCAGGGGGCTTGGAAAGACCCAGTACTTC. Translating it yields CASSDSGRGLGKTQYF.

This clone occurred a few times. The chain recombines TRBV5-4 with TRBJ1-1, with a tentative D call TRBD1 (5 bases). This CDR3 spans 13 amino acids. The ends were cut back, 3 bases at V and 3 bases at J, with 9 bases in the middle. CDR1 SGHNT and CDR2 YYREEE come from the germline V gene (reference sequence). The chain's CDR3 is CASSSGLDTEAFF. CDR3 DNA: TGTGCCAGCAGCTCAGGGTTGGACACTGAAGCTTTCTTT.

There are a few counts of this clone. The V call is TRBV9, the J call TRBJ2-2; 8 bases agree with TRBD2. The ends lost 4 bases at V and 5 bases at J; junction bases unmatched: 10. Germline V gene sequence: CDR1 SGDLS, CDR2 YYNGEE. This CDR3 is 16 amino acids long. The CDR3 region is CASSTRAGDRTGELFF. The CDR3, as DNA: TGTGCCAGCAGCACACGAGCGGGAGACCGTACCGGGGAGCTGTTTTTT.

This chain joins TRBV30 and TRBJ2-3, with 9 nucleotides matching TRBD1. The CDR3 runs 13 residues. The trim removed 8 bases at V and 3 bases at J, leaving 6 bases unmatched. CDR1 is GTSNPN and CDR2 is SVGIG in the germline V gene (reference sequence). The CDR3 DNA reads TGTGCCCATCAGACAGGGGGGACAGATACGCAGTATTTT. Translated: CAHQTGGTDTQYF.

V and J are TRBV7-8 and TRBJ2-2; maybe TRBD2 (5 bases). Looked up from germline, CDR1 is SGHVS and CDR2 is FQNEAQ. CDR3 length equals 13 residues. V was clipped by 2 bases and J by 7 bases, with 8 bases between them. CDR3 loop: CASSLSGVGELFF. The CDR3, as DNA: TGTGCCAGCAGCTTAAGCGGCGTCGGGGAGCTGTTTTTT.

In its sample, this clone was seen a few times. This rearrangement joins TRBV11-1 to TRBJ2-1, with 9 positions matching TRBD2. V shed 4 bases and J 3 bases; nucleotides not matched to a gene: 7. Germline V gives CDR1 SGHAT, CDR2 FQDESV (reference sequence). The CDR3 length is 16 residues. The CDR3: CASSSQGGRDYNEQFF. The CDR3, as DNA: TGTGCCAGCAGCTCACAGGGCGGGAGGGACTACAATGAGCAGTTCTTC.

This CDR3 reads CASSFRLAGLQFF. DNA of the CDR3: TGTGCCAGCAGTTTCCGACTAGCCGGTTTGCAGTTCTTC. The chain employs TRBV27 and TRBJ2-1; 7 bases agree with TRBD2. Germline lookup yields CDR1 MNHEY and CDR2 SMNVEV (reference sequence). The V and J ends lost 3 bases and 12 bases, in that order; junction bases with no gene match: 8. The CDR3 extends over 13 amino acids.

The rearrangement links TRBV4-2 to TRBJ1-5; 8 nucleotides line up with TRBD1. Germline V lookup: CDR1 LGHNA, CDR2 YNFKEQ. This CDR3 contains 18 residues. The ends lost 3 bases at V and 0 bases at J; junction bases unmatched: 10. The CDR3 region is CASSHVPGQEGSNQPQHF. The CDR3 nucleotides read TGTGCCAGCAGCCACGTCCCGGGACAGGAAGGTAGCAATCAGCCCCAGCATTTT.

A few counts support this clone. This rearrangement joins TRBV19 to TRBJ2-7; 10 nucleotides line up with TRBD1. The junction had 10 bases not matched to a gene; V was cut back by 5 bases and J by 6 bases. Germline V gives CDR1 LNHDA, CDR2 SQIVND (reference sequence). CDR3 length equals 15 residues. CDR3 nucleotide sequence: TGTGCCAGTAGTTCCAAGGACAGGGGGATACGCGAGCAGTACTTC. This gives the protein CASSSKDRGIREQYF.

V and J are TRBV7-9 and TRBJ1-5, with a weak D call TRBD1 (6 bases). The V end lost 5 bases, the J end lost 0 bases, and 11 bases lay between the germline ends. The CDR3 is 15 residues long. Germline-derived CDR1 and CDR2 are SEHNR and FQNEAQ (reference sequence). CDR3 sequence (DNA): TGTGCCAGCAGCGGGACGGACAGTAGCAATCAGCCCCAGCATTTT. Translated, it gives CASSGTDSSNQPQHF.

The chain recombines TRBV4-3 with TRBJ2-7; 8 nucleotides agree with TRBD2. The CDR3 extends over 16 amino acids. Germline CDR1 is LGHNA and CDR2 is YSLEER. V was clipped by 2 bases and J by 0 bases; unmatched bases: 6. CDR3 sequence: CASSQRIAGYSYEQYF. CDR3 coding DNA: TGCGCCAGCAGCCAAAGGATAGCGGGGTACTCCTACGAGCAGTACTTC.

The chain is built from TRBV11-2 and TRBJ1-1; maybe TRBD1 (6 bases). The germline CDR1 and CDR2 sequences are SGHAT and FQNNGV. The CDR3 is 12 amino acids. Trimming took off 5 bases at V and 10 bases at J, with 14 bases between the two ends. The CDR3 sequence: CASSLNGQTAFF. CDR3 nucleotides: TGTGCCAGCAGCCTTAATGGACAGACAGCTTTCTTT.

This clone has more than one count but fewer than ten. This sample includes further DNA sequences coding for the same CDR3. V gene TRBV9 combines with J gene TRBJ2-5; 8 bases are shared with TRBD1. V dropped 2 bases and J dropped 4; count of bases not matched to a gene: 1. Looked up from germline, CDR1 is SGDLS and CDR2 is YYNGEE. The length of the CDR3 is 13 residues. The CDR3 loop reads CASSVGQGETQYF. CDR3 sequence (DNA): TGTGCCAGCAGCGTTGGACAGGGAGAGACCCAGTACTTC.

The chain is built from TRBV2 and TRBJ2-5; 7 bases fit TRBD2. The CDR3 spans 14 residues. With 6 bases clipped from V and 6 bases from J, the junction kept 10 bases outside the gene matches. CDR1 SNHLY and CDR2 FYNNEI come from the germline V gene. The CDR3 nucleotides read TGTGCCAGCAGAGATTGGACTAGTGGGAAGACCCAGTACTTC. It encodes CASRDWTSGKTQYF.

This clone showed up just a few times. The gene calls are TRBV9 and TRBJ2-3, with 9 nucleotides matching TRBD2. The CDR3 loop spans 17 amino acids. The V gene end was trimmed by 0 bases and the J gene end by 6 bases; junction bases not matched to a gene: 11. Germline CDR1 and CDR2: SGDLS and YYNGEE. CDR3 sequence reads: CASSVAPSGTAMDTQYF. CDR3 nucleotide sequence: TGTGCCAGCAGCGTAGCCCCTAGCGGGACCGCTATGGATACGCAGTATTTT.

As concerns this clone: This sample includes further DNA sequences coding for the same CDR3. The chain recombines TRBV5-1 with TRBJ2-1; D is ambiguous. Germline V gene sequence: CDR1 SGHRS, CDR2 YFSETQ. V was clipped by 0 bases and J by 6 bases, with 7 bases between them. The CDR3 loop spans 13 amino acids. The CDR3 DNA reads as TGCGCCAGCAGCTTGGAATCTCTCAATGAGCAGTTCTTC. Its protein is CASSLESLNEQFF.

The chain joins TRBV2 to TRBJ2-1, with TRBD2 matching 12 bases. The ends lost 5 bases at V and 5 bases at J; junction bases unmatched: 4. The germline V gene encodes CDR1 SNHLY and CDR2 FYNNEI. The CDR3 consists of 15 residues. CDR3 sequence reads: CASSSRTSGNNEQFF. CDR3 nucleotide sequence: TGTGCCAGCAGTTCTCGGACTAGCGGGAACAATGAGCAGTTCTTC.

CDR3 sequence: CASSYRDSEAFF. As DNA, the CDR3 is TGTGCCAGCTCGTACAGGGATTCTGAAGCTTTCTTT. This chain uses TRBV18 with TRBJ1-1; D perhaps matches TRBD1 (6 bases). CDR3 length: 12 residues. The germline V gene encodes CDR1 KGHSH and CDR2 LQKENI. Trimming cost V 6 bases and J 6 bases, with 11 bases left between them.

This clone came up a few times. The gene calls are TRBV9 and TRBJ2-3, with TRBD1 identical over 9 bases. The CDR3 has 17 amino acids. Losses at the gene ends were 0 bases for V and 5 bases for J; bases not matched to a gene: 10. CDR1 is SGDLS, CDR2 YYNGEE, per germline. CDR3 loop: CASSVAVGQGYGDTQYF. CDR3 sequence (DNA): TGTGCCAGCAGCGTAGCGGTCGGACAGGGGTATGGAGATACGCAGTATTTT.

The chain uses TRBV5-4 and TRBJ1-1; 7 nucleotides align to TRBD1. Germline CDR1 is SGHNT and CDR2 is YYREEE (reference sequence). CDR3 size: 14 residues. J lost 3 bases, V lost 4 bases, and 6 bases had no gene match. CDR3 region: CASSKDGTDTEAFF. The CDR3 coding sequence is TGTGCCAGCAGCAAAGACGGGACAGACACTGAAGCTTTCTTT.

This clone appeared a few times. One junction end does not reproduce the germline sequence, and a read error may be involved. The genes are TRBV2 and TRBJ1-2; D unresolved. The germline gives CDR1 SNHLY, CDR2 FYNNEI. The CDR3 has 9 residues. In DNA, the CDR3 is TGTGCCAGCGACTATAGACCATACTTC. Residues: CASDYRPYF.

The CDR3 sequence: CASSPTGTSDSYEQYF. CDR3 DNA: TGTGCCAGCAGCCCCACCGGGACTAGCGACTCCTACGAGCAGTACTTC. J is TRBJ2-7 and V is TRBV9, with 10 bases that match TRBD2. The CDR3 covers 16 residues. Germline CDR1 is SGDLS and CDR2 is YYNGEE. The ends lost 4 bases at V and 0 bases at J; junction bases unmatched: 7.

This clone was counted a few times. The chain uses TRBV27 and TRBJ2-7, with D perhaps TRBD1 (6 bases). With 5 bases removed from V and 6 bases from J, the gap between germline ends came to 17 bases. The CDR3 is 14 residues long. Germline CDR1 MNHEY, CDR2 SMNVEV (reference sequence). The CDR3: CASSLEPQGLEQYF. CDR3 DNA sequence: TGTGCCAGCAGTCTGGAACCCCAGGGGCTCGAGCAGTACTTC.

The rearrangement links TRBV20-1 to TRBJ2-4; D remains ambiguous. Trimming shortened V by 6 bases and J by 6 bases, and 9 bases separated the two germline ends. The CDR3 is made up of 11 amino acids. Germline assignment: CDR1 DFQATT and CDR2 SNEGSKA (reference sequence). The CDR3 spells CSALSLNIQYF. The CDR3 DNA sequence: TGCAGTGCCCTTAGTCTAAACATTCAGTACTTC.

This clone was seen only a few times. The J gene is TRBJ1-2, the V gene TRBV14, with 7 positions matching TRBD1. From germline, CDR1 is SGHDN and CDR2 FVKESK. After removal of 8 bases from V and 7 bases from J, the junction contained 10 bases not matched to a gene. The CDR3 length is 13 residues. The CDR3 sequence is CASSFSGGSGYTF. Written as DNA, the CDR3 is TGTGCCAGCTCATTTTCAGGGGGAAGTGGCTACACCTTC.

The chain links TRBV2 to TRBJ1-4; 7 bases map to TRBD1. The germline V gene encodes CDR1 SNHLY and CDR2 FYNNEI. V was pared by 6 bases and J by 3 bases, with 7 bases of the junction left unmatched. The CDR3 totals 15 residues. In nucleotides, the CDR3 is TGTGCCAGCAGCCTGGAGGGGGCCTCTAATGAAAAACTGTTTTTT. Amino acids: CASSLEGASNEKLFF.

The chain uses TRBV11-2 and TRBJ2-1; 9 bases align to TRBD1. The CDR3 is made up of 14 amino acids. Trimming took 5 bases from V and 7 from J; bases not matched to a gene: 6. Germline CDR1 and CDR2: SGHAT and FQNNGV. The CDR3 reads CASSGLQGANEQFF. CDR3 bases: TGTGCCAGCAGCGGATTACAGGGGGCAAATGAGCAGTTCTTC.

The V call is TRBV9, the J call TRBJ2-5, with TRBD2 matching 9 bases. The CDR3 is 16 amino acids. Per germline, CDR1 SGDLS and CDR2 YYNGEE. V lost 0 bases to trimming and J lost 1 base; unmatched junction nucleotides: 4. The CDR3 is CASSVAPSGVQETQYF. The CDR3 region has the DNA TGTGCCAGCAGCGTAGCGCCTAGCGGGGTCCAAGAGACCCAGTACTTC.